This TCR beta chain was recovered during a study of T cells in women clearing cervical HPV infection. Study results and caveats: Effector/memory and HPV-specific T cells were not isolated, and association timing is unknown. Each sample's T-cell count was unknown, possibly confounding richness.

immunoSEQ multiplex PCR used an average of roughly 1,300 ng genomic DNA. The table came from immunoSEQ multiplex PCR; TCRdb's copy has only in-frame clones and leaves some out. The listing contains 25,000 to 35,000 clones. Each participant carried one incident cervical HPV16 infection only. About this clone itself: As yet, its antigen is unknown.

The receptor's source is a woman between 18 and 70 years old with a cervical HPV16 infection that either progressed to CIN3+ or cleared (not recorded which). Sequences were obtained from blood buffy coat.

The DNA read from the CDR3 is TGTGCCAGCAGTGAAGGACCAGGGGCGATTTACGAG. Translating it yields CASSEGPGAIYE. Given in full, the CDR3 is CASSEGPGAIYEQYF. The J gene is TRBJ2-7, the V gene TRBV6-1; tentatively, D is TRBD1 (6 bases). The sequence runs out 3 residues before the end of the CDR3; the remainder is reconstructed from the germline J gene. Germline V gene lookup returns CDR1 MNHNS and CDR2 SASEGT. The CDR3 sequence is 15 residues long. Trimming removed 1 base from V and 4 bases from J, with 14 bases in between.